This entry lists 16 T cell receptor beta chains sequenced from one sample in a study of T cell responses to AZD1222 COVID-19 vaccine. Libraries were prepared by immunoSEQ multiplex PCR; TCRdb keeps only in-frame clonotypes and omits some of them. Altogether fewer than 130,000 clones are present, 87% being singletons, with the ten largest covering about 3%. Sample: peripheral blood, taken on day 0 of AZD1222 vaccination. These receptors came from an adult in good health.

There are a few counts of this clone. The chain carries TRBV28 and TRBJ1-5; a weak D match, TRBD1 (6 bases). This CDR3 region has 11 residues. Germline CDR1 and CDR2: MDHEN and SYDVKM. Between the trimmed V and J ends, which lost 10 bases and 13 bases, there was a span of 17 bases. DNA of the CDR3: TGTGCCACGAACCACAGGGAGTCACAGCATTTT. It specifies CATNHRESQHF.

This clone showed up just a few times. The CDR3 bases are TGTGCCAGCAGCGCGACAGGGTCCGATGAAAAACTGTTTTTT. It is translated as CASSATGSDEKLFF. The V and J genes are TRBV9 and TRBJ1-4; 7 nucleotides agree with TRBD1. The V gene end was trimmed by 3 bases and the J gene end by 6 bases; junction bases not matched to a gene: 5. The CDR3 spans 14 residues. Looked up from germline, CDR1 is SGDLS and CDR2 is YYNGEE.

V usage is TRBV19 and J usage is TRBJ2-7; TRBD1 matches at 7 bases. The CDR3 consists of 15 residues. V shed 6 bases and J 3 bases; nucleotides not matched to a gene: 11. Germline V gene lookup returns CDR1 LNHDA and CDR2 SQIVND (reference sequence). The CDR3 reads CASSGSTGPGYEQYF. The CDR3 nucleotides read TGTGCCAGTAGCGGTTCGACAGGGCCCGGCTACGAGCAGTACTTC.

The chain joins TRBV19 to TRBJ1-3; 9 bases match TRBD1. CDR1 and CDR2 from the germline V gene are LNHDA and SQIVND (reference sequence). J lost 1 base, V lost 7 bases, and 5 bases had no gene match. The CDR3 extends over 15 amino acids. The chain's CDR3 is CASIGTGLSGNTIYF. The CDR3 nucleotides read TGTGCCAGTATTGGGACAGGGCTTTCTGGAAACACCATATATTTT.

This clone was counted a few times. The CDR3 coding sequence is TGCGCCAGCAGCCCCGCTGTAGAGGCGAACACTGAAGCTTTCTTT. Translated, it gives CASSPAVEANTEAFF. This chain uses TRBV5-1 with TRBJ1-1; no clear D gene. The V gene's germline CDR1 is SGHRS and CDR2 YFSETQ. The CDR3 loop spans 15 amino acids. V lost 4 bases to trimming and J lost 1 base, with 14 bases between them. Supplemented by reference TRBV5-1 and TRBJ1-1, the full variable domain reads KAGVTQTPRYLIKTRGQQVTLSCSPISGHRSVSWYQQTPGQGLQFLFEYFSETQRNKGNFPGRFSGRQFSNSRSEMNVSTLELGDSALYLCASSPAVEANTEAFFGQGTRLTVV.

To note about this clone: A read error may produce the germline difference seen at one junction end. This rearrangement joins TRBV9 to TRBJ1-1; D perhaps matches TRBD1 (6 bases). The CDR3 covers 15 residues. The V gene's germline CDR1 is SGDLS and CDR2 YYNGEE. The CDR3 DNA sequence: TGTGCCAGCAGCGTAGAAATCGGACAGAACTCTGAAGCTTTCTTT. Translated: CASSVEIGQNSEAFF.

The genes are TRBV6-2 or TRBV6-3 and TRBJ2-3; D unclear. This CDR3 spans 11 amino acids. CDR1 and CDR2 (germline): MNHEY, SVGEGT. Between the trimmed V and J ends, which lost 5 bases and 2 bases, there was a span of 2 bases. This chain's CDR3 is CASSITDTQYF. CDR3 nucleotides: TGTGCCAGCAGTATCACAGATACGCAGTATTTT.

This clone was recorded once. This chain uses TRBV29-1 with TRBJ1-3; tentatively, D is TRBD1 (5 bases). Trimming removed 2 bases at V and 3 bases at J, with 11 bases between. The CDR3 has 14 residues. Germline CDR1 and CDR2: SQVTM and ANQGSEA. The CDR3 nucleotides are TGCAGCGTTGAATTCTCAGGGAGTGGAAACACCATATATTTT. This encodes CSVEFSGSGNTIYF.

V usage is TRBV21-1 and J usage is TRBJ1-3. TRBV21-1 is recorded as a pseudogene. CDR3 length: 16 amino acids. The CDR3 nucleotides read TGTGCCTCCCCTGAGAGTTTTACTATCTCTGGAAACACCATATATTTT. Translating it yields CASPESFTISGNTIYF.

This clone turned up a few times. V gene TRBV12-3 or TRBV12-4 combines with J gene TRBJ1-5; D remains ambiguous. This CDR3 comprises 13 residues. Between the trimmed V and J ends, which lost 6 bases and 0 bases, there was a span of 6 bases. The CDR3: CASSSYSNQPQHF. The CDR3 nucleotides read TGTGCCAGCAGCAGCTATAGCAATCAGCCCCAGCATTTT.

The chain has TRBV12-5 and TRBJ2-1, with 9 bases that match TRBD2. The trim removed 0 bases at V and 9 bases at J, leaving 12 bases unmatched. CDR1 and CDR2 (germline): LGHNT, FRNRAP. The CDR3 has 17 amino acids. The CDR3 nucleotides are TGTGCTAGTGGTTTGGTTGTAGCGGGGGAAGTTTTGGGTGAGCAGTTCTTC. This gives the protein CASGLVVAGEVLGEQFF.

The rearrangement uses TRBV5-1 and TRBJ1-1; D is unclear. The ends were cut back, 4 bases at V and 7 bases at J, with 14 bases in the middle. Looked up from germline, CDR1 is SGHRS and CDR2 is YFSETQ. CDR3 size: 13 residues. CDR3 loop: CASSRIPEGEAFF. The CDR3 DNA is TGCGCCAGCAGCAGGATCCCAGAGGGTGAAGCTTTCTTT. Full variable domain (outside the CDR3, taken from reference TRBV5-1 and TRBJ1-1): KAGVTQTPRYLIKTRGQQVTLSCSPISGHRSVSWYQQTPGQGLQFLFEYFSETQRNKGNFPGRFSGRQFSNSRSEMNVSTLELGDSALYLCASSRIPEGEAFFGQGTRLTVV.

The genes are TRBV19 and TRBJ2-3, with TRBD2 identical over 7 bases. Germline V CDR1 and CDR2: LNHDA, SQIVND (reference sequence). The CDR3 extends over 16 amino acids. V lost 2 bases to trimming and J lost 2 bases; unmatched junction nucleotides: 7. CDR3 bases: TGTGCCAGTAGTATACGGCGGGGACTATCCACAGATACGCAGTATTTT. Amino acid sequence: CASSIRRGLSTDTQYF.

This chain connects TRBV27 to TRBJ2-5; D might be TRBD2 (5 bases). Trimming stripped 4 bases from V and 5 bases from J, with 23 bases between. CDR1 and CDR2 from the germline V gene are MNHEY and SMNVEV (reference sequence). CDR3 size: 17 residues. CDR3 sequence: CASSSTPGPGMRETQYF. The CDR3 DNA reads TGTGCCAGCAGTTCGACACCGGGCCCCGGGATGAGGGAGACCCAGTACTTC.

CDR3 in amino acids: CASSQDRAYGYTF. CDR3 in DNA: TGTGCCAGCAGTCAGGACAGGGCGTATGGCTACACCTTC. The chain has TRBV12-3 or TRBV12-4 and TRBJ1-2; 8 positions match TRBD1. Trimming removed 5 bases from V and 5 bases from J; junction bases left unmatched: 4. The CDR3 is made up of 13 amino acids.

This chain links TRBV5-1 with TRBJ2-7, with 15 bases that match TRBD2. This CDR3 contains 18 residues. The germline V gene has CDR1 SGHRS and CDR2 YFSETQ. V gave up 1 base and J gave up 1 base; unmatched junction bases: 6. CDR3 loop: CASSLSRTSGRDSYEQYF. As DNA, the CDR3 is TGCGCCAGCAGCTTGAGTCGGACTAGCGGGAGGGATTCCTACGAGCAGTACTTC.